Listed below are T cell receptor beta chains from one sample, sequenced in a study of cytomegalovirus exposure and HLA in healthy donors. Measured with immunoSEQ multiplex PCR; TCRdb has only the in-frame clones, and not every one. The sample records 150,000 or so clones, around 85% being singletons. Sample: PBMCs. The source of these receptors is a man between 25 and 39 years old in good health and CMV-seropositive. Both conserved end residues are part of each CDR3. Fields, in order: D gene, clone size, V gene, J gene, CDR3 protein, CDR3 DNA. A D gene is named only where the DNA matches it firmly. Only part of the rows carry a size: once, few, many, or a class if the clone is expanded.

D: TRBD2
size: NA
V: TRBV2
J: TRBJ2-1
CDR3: CASSERLAGVKSSYNEQFF
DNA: TGTGCCAGCAGTGAACGGTTAGCGGGGGTAAAGAGCTCCTACAATGAGCAGTTCTTC

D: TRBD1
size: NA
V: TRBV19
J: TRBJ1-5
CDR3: CASNLHRGGQPQHF
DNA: TGTGCCAGTAACCTACACAGGGGCGGTCAGCCCCAGCATTTT

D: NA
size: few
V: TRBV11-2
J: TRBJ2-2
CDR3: CASSLRGPNTGELFF
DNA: TGTGCCAGCAGCTTAAGGGGTCCGAACACCGGGGAGCTGTTTTTT

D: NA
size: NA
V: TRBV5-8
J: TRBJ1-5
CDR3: CASSLAGGKNQPQHF
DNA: TGTGCCAGCAGCTTGGCGGGGGGGAAGAATCAGCCCCAGCATTTT

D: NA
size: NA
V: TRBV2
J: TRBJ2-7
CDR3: CASGRVELEQYF
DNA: TGTGCCAGCGGGCGAGTAGAACTCGAGCAGTACTTC

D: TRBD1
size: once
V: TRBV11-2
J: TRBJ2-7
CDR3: CASSSLGGQGGEQYF
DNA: TGTGCCAGCAGCTCCCTTGGAGGACAGGGGGGGGAGCAGTACTTC

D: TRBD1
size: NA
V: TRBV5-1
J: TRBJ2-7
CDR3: CASSFTQGEEQYF
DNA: TGCGCCAGCAGCTTCACTCAGGGGGAGGAGCAGTACTTC

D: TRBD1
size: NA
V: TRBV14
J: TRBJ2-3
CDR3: CASSQGQGVRTDTQYF
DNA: TGTGCCAGCAGCCAAGGACAGGGGGTCCGCACAGATACGCAGTATTTT

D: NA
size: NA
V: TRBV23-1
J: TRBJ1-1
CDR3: CASSQRAHSNTEAFF
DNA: TGCGCCAGCAGTCAAAGAGCGCACTCGAACACTGAAGCTTTCTTT

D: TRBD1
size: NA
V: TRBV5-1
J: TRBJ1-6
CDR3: CASSPTGQGNSPLHF
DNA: TGCGCCAGCAGCCCCACCGGACAGGGCAATTCACCCCTCCACTTT

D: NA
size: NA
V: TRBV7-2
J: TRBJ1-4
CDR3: CASSLGAGVEEKLFF
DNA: TGTGCCAGCAGCTTAGGTGCGGGGGTAGAGGAAAAACTGTTTTTT

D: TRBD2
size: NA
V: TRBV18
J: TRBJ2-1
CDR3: CASSPPSGGAYNEQFF
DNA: TGTGCCAGCTCACCACCAAGCGGGGGGGCCTACAATGAGCAGTTCTTC